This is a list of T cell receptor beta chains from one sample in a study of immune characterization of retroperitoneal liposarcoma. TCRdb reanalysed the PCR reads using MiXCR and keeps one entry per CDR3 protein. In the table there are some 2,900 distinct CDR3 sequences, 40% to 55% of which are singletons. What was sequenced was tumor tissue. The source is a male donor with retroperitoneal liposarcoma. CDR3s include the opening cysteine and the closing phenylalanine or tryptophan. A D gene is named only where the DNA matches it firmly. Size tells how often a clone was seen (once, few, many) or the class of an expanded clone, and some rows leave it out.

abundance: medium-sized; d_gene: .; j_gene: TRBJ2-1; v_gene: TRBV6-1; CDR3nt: TGTGCCAGCAGTCAGTCTGGACAGGCCTTGGGGAGGAGGTACGAGCAGTTCTTC; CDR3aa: CASSQSGQALGRRYEQFF
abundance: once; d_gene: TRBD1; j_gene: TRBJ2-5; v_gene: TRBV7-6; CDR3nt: TGTGCCAGCAGCGTAGGGGGTGTAGGGGGCTACGAGCAGTTCTTT; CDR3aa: CASSVGGVGGYEQFF
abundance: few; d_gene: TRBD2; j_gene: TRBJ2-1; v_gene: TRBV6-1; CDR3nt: TGTGCCAGCACAGGGAGGGCAGACAATGAGCAGTTCTTC; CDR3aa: CASTGRADNEQFF
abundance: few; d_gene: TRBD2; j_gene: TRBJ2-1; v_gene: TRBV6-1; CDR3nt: TGTGCCAGCAGTGGGAGCGGGAGGGCCCACAATGAGCAGTTCTTC; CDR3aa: CASSGSGRAHNEQFF
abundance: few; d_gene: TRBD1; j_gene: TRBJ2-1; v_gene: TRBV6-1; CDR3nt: TGTGCCAGCAGGCCGGGACAGTACAATGAGCAGTTCTTC; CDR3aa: CASRPGQYNEQFF
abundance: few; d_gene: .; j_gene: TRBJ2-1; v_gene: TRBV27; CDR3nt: TGTGCCAGCAGTCCCCGGGACGGGGAAGAGACCCAGTTCTTC; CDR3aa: CASSPRDGEETQFF
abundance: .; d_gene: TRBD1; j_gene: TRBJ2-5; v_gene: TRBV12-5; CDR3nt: TGTGCTAGTGTCCAGGGACAGGGAGGGGTAGAGACCCAGTACTTC; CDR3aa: CASVQGQGGVETQYF
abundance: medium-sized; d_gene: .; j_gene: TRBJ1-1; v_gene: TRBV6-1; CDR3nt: TGTGCCAGCAGTGAAGAGGGACTGGCGAACACTGAAGCTTTCTTT; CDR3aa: CASSEEGLANTEAFF
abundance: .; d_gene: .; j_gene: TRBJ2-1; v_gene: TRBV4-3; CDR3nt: TGCGCCAGCAGCCAAGCTCCGGACTATGGGCAGTTCTTC; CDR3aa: CASSQAPDYGQFF
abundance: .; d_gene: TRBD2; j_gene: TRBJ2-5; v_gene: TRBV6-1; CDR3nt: TGTGCCAGCAGGACGGGACTACAAGAGACCCAGTACTTC; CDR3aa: CASRTGLQETQYF
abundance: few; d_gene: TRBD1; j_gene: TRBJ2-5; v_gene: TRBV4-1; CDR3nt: TGCGCCAGCAGCCAAGATTGGGGACAGGGGGAAGAGACCCAGTACTTC; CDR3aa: CASSQDWGQGEETQYF
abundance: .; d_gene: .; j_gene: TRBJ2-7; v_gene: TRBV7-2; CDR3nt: TGTGCCAGCAGCACCTCCGGTCCCCCCTACGAGCAGTACTTC; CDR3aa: CASSTSGPPYEQYF
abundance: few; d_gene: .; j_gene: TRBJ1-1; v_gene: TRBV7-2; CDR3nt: TGTGCCAGCAGCTTAGTTCAGGGGAGGTATGCTGAAGCTTTCTTT; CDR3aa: CASSLVQGRYAEAFF
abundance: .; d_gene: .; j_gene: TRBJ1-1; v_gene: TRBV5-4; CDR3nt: TGTGCCAGCAGCTTGCGAGAGACTGAAGCTTTCTTT; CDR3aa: CASSLRETEAFF
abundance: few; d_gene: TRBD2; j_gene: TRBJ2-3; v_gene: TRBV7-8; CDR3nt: TGTGCCAGCAGCTTAGGGGGAGCGGGAGCCACAGATACGCAGTATTTT; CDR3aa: CASSLGGAGATDTQYF
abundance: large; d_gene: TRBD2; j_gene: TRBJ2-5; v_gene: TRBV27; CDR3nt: TGTGCCAGCAGTCCGGGGGGGAGCCTGGAGACCCAGTACTTC; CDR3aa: CASSPGGSLETQYF
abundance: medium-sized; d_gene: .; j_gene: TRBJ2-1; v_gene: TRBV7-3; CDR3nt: TGTGCCAGCAGCTTATCAGGCGACAATGAGCAGTTCTTC; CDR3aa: CASSLSGDNEQFF
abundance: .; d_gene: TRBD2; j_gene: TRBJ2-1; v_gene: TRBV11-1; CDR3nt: TGTGCCAGCAGCTTAGGGCTAGCGGGAGAAGAGACCCAGTTCTTC; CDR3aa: CASSLGLAGEETQFF
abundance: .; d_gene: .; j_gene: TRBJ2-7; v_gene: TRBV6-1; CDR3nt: TGTGCCAGCAGTGAAGGCAGTGCCCACTACTACGAGCAGTACTTC; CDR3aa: CASSEGSAHYYEQYF
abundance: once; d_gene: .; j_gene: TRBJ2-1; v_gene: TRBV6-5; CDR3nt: TGTGCCAGCCGCCGTTGGGACGGGGGCGAGCAGTTCTTC; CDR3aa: CASRRWDGGEQFF
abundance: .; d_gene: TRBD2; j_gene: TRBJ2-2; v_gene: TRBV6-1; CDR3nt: TGTGCCGCCGCCCGGACTAGCGGAACCGGGGAGCTGTTTTTT; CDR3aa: CAAARTSGTGELFF
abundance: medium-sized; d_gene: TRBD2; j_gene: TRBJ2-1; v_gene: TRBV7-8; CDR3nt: TGTGCCAGCAGCACAAGCGGGAGAGGAGAGACCCAGTTCTTC; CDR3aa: CASSTSGRGETQFF
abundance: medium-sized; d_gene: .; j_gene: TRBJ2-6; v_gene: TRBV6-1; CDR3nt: TGTGCCAGCAAAGGGCCTCTTAACTCTGGGGCCAACGTCCTGACTTTC; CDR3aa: CASKGPLNSGANVLTF
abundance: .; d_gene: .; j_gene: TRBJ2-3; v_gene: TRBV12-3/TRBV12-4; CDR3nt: TGTGCCAGCACCCACTTCCGCACAGATACGCAGTATTTT; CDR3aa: CASTHFRTDTQYF
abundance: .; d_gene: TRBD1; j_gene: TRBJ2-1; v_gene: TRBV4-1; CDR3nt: TGCGCCAGCAGCCAAGATTGGGGGACAGGGTCCTACAATGAGCAGTTCTTC; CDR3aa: CASSQDWGTGSYNEQFF
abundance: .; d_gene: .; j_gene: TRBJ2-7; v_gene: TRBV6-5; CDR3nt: TGTGCCAGCAGTTACTCGAGGACGGGAGCTTTCCACGAGCAGTACTTC; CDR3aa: CASSYSRTGAFHEQYF
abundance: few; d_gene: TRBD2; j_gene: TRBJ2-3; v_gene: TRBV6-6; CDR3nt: TGTGCCAGCAGTTATCAGGCGGGAGTACCGCAGTATTTT; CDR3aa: CASSYQAGVPQYF
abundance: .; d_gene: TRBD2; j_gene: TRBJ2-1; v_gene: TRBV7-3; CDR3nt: TGTGCCAGCAGCTTGGGACTAGCGGGAGACAATGAGCAGTTCTTC; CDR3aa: CASSLGLAGDNEQFF
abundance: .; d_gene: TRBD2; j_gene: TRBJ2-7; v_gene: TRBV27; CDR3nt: TGTGCCAGCAGTCCCCTGAGCGGGGGAAGCTCCTACGAGCAGTACTTC; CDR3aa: CASSPLSGGSSYEQYF
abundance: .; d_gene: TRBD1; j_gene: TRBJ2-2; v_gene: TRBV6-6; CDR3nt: TGTGCCAGCAGTGCCCGACAGGGGCCGAACACCGGGGAGCTGTTTTTT; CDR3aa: CASSARQGPNTGELFF
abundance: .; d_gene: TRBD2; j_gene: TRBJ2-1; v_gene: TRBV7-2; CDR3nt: TGTGCCAGCAGCTTAGCGCTTCTAGCGGGAGCTAATGAGCAGTTCTTC; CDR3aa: CASSLALLAGANEQFF
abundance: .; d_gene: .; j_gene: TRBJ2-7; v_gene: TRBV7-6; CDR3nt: TGTGCCAGCAGCTTCTCCGTGGGGCGAGGCGAGCAGTACTTC; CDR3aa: CASSFSVGRGEQYF
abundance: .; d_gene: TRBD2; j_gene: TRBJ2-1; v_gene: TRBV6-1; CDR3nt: TGTGCCAGCAGGCTGGGACTAGCCTCCTACAATGAGCAGTTCTTC; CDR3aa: CASRLGLASYNEQFF
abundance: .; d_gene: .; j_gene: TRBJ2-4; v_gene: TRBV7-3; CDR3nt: TGTGCCAGCAGACGAGTACCTGAGCAGTACTTC; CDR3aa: CASRRVPEQYF
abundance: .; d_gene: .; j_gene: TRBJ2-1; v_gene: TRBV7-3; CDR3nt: TGTGCCAGCAGCTTAGGGGGGAGTAGCCTGGAGACCCAGTTCTTC; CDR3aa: CASSLGGSSLETQFF
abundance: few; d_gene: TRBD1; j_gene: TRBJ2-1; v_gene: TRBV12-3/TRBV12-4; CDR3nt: TGTGCCAGCAGGCCGGGACAGGGGCCTAGTGAGCAGTTCTTC; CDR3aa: CASRPGQGPSEQFF
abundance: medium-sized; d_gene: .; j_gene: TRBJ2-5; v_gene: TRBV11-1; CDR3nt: TGTGCCAGCAGCTGGTTGGGGTACCAAGAGACCCAGTACTTC; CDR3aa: CASSWLGYQETQYF
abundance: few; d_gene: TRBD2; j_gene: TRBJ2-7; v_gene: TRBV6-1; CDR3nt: TGTGCCAGCAGCCCCCAGGGTAGCGGGAGAGACGAGCAGTACTTC; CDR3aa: CASSPQGSGRDEQYF
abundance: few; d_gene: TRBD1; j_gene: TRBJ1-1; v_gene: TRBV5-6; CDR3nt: TGTGCCAGCAGCTTGTTTCCAGGGGGCGCGGATGAAGCTTTCTTT; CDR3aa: CASSLFPGGADEAFF
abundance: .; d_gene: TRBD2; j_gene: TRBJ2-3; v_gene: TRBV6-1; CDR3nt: TGTGCCAGCAGTGAAGCCCCCGGGACTAGCGGGGCCACAGATACGCAGTATTTT; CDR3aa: CASSEAPGTSGATDTQYF
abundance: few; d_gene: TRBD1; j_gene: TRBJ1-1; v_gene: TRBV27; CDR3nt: TGTGCCAGCAGTTTCGGGACAGGGGGCTCAGCTTTCTTT; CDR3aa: CASSFGTGGSAFF
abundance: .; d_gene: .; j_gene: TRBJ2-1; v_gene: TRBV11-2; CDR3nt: TGTGCTAGTGGTGGCTCGCAGGGATACGGTACTGAGCAGTTCTTC; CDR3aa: CASGGSQGYGTEQFF
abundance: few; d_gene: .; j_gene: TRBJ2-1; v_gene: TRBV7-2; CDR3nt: TGTGCCAGCAGCATAGATACGGGAGTAACCTACGAGCAGTTCTTC; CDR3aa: CASSIDTGVTYEQFF
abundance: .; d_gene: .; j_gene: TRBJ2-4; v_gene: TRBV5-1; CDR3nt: TGCGCCAGCAGCTTGGGGCAGCCTCCCTACAATGAGCAGTACTTC; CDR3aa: CASSLGQPPYNEQYF
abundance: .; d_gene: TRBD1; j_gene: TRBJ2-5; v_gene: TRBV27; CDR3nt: TGTGCCAGCAGTTTGGCCGGTGGCTGGGGACAGGGTTTACAAGAGACCCAGTACTTC; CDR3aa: CASSLAGGWGQGLQETQYF
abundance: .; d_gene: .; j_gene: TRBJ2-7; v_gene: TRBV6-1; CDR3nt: TGTGCCAGCACTCCAGTCCGGGAGACTCTCGAGCAGTACTTC; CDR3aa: CASTPVRETLEQYF
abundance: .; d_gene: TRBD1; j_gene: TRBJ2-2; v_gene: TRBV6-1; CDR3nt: TGTGCCATTCAGGGGGATGACACCGGGGAGCTGTTTTTT; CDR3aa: CAIQGDDTGELFF
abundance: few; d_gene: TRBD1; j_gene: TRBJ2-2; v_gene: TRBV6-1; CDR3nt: TGTGCCAGCACTACCGACAGGGTCGGGAACACCGGGGAGCTGTTTTTT; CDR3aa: CASTTDRVGNTGELFF
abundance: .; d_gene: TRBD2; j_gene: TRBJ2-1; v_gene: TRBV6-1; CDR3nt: TGTGCCAGCAGTCAAAGCGGGAGCTCCTACAATGAGCAGTTCTTC; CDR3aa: CASSQSGSSYNEQFF
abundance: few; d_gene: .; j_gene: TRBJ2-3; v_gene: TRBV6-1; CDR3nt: TGTGCCAGCAGAGTGGACGGAGAAGATACGCAGTATTTT; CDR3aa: CASRVDGEDTQYF
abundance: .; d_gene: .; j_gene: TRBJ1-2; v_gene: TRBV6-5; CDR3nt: TGTGCCAGCAGTGAACGTGACAGATATGGCTACACCTTC; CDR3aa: CASSERDRYGYTF
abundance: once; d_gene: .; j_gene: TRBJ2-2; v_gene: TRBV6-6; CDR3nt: TGTGCCAGCAGTTACTATCGGGGAACCGGGGAGCTGTTTTTT; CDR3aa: CASSYYRGTGELFF
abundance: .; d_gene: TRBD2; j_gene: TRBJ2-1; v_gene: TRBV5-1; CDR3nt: TGCGCCAGCAGCCCTGAGCGGGGTCTGGATGAGCAGTTCTTC; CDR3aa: CASSPERGLDEQFF
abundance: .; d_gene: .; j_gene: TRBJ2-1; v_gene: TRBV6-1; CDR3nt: TGTGCCTCCCCCGGGACGGGGAATGAGCAGTTCTTC; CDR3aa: CASPGTGNEQFF
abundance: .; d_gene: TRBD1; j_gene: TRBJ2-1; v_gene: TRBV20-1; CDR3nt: TGCAGTGCTAGGGCCCCGGGACAGGACTACAATGAGCAGTTCTTC; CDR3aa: CSARAPGQDYNEQFF
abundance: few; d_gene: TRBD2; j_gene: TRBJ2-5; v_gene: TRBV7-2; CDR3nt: TGTGCCAGCAGCCGGGGACTAGGTCAAGAGACCCAGTACTTC; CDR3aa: CASSRGLGQETQYF
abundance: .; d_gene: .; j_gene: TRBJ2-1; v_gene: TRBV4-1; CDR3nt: TGCGCCAGCAGAGGCCGGGGGCGACTCAATGAGCAGTTCTTC; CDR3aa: CASRGRGRLNEQFF
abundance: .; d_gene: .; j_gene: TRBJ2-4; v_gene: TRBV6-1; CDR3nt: TGTGCCGGTGGGGACCCCGGGCAGGGGCAATTCCGTTATAACAAAAACATTCAGTACTTC; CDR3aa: CAGGDPGQGQFRYNKNIQYF
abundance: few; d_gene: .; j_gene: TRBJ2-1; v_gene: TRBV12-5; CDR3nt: TGTGCTAGTGGGGCCGGGGCCCAGAGCGATGAGCAGTTCTTC; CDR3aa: CASGAGAQSDEQFF